These 11 T cell receptor beta chains came from one sample sequenced in a study of OX40 agonist ivuxolimab in advanced cancers. Using immunoSEQ multiplex PCR, the repertoire was profiled, and TCRdb retains in-frame clones only, with some absent. The data hold approximately 73,000 clones, with 85% to 90% observed a single time. The source was CD4+ or CD8+ T cells sorted from blood, collected in a trial of the OX40 agonist ivuxolimab. The receptors stem from an adult with an advanced solid tumor such as melanoma, head and neck, liver or kidney cancer.

This clone has just one count. The rearrangement joins TRBV27 to TRBJ1-2, with D unresolved. V lost 4 bases and J 2 bases, leaving 11 bases between the germline ends. Germline loops: CDR1 MNHEY, CDR2 SMNVEV (reference sequence). The length of the CDR3 is 14 residues. This chain's CDR3 is CASSWGVKNYGYTF. In nucleotides, the CDR3 is TGTGCCAGCAGTTGGGGAGTTAAGAACTATGGCTACACCTTC.

The rearrangement uses TRBV28 and TRBJ1-5; tentatively, D is TRBD1 (5 bases). Per the germline V gene, CDR1 is MDHEN and CDR2 is SYDVKM. Trimming took off 1 base at V and 3 bases at J, with 13 bases between the two ends. This CDR3 is 16 amino acids long. CDR3 residues: CASSLFPGAYNQPQHF. The DNA for the CDR3 is TGTGCCAGCAGTTTATTTCCCGGGGCCTACAATCAGCCCCAGCATTTT.

This chain links TRBV29-1 with TRBJ1-2; weak D call: TRBD1 (6 bases). Germline V gene data show CDR1 as SQVTM and CDR2 as ANQGSEA. The CDR3 contains 11 residues. V was cut by 5 bases and J by 8 bases, with 12 bases left in between. In DNA, the CDR3 is TGCAGCGTTCCCCAGGGGAGAGGCTACACCTTC. The encoded protein is CSVPQGRGYTF.

The chain employs TRBV6-1 and TRBJ2-7, with 7 bases fitting TRBD2. V lost 1 base to trimming and J lost 1 base; unmatched junction nucleotides: 7. This CDR3 comprises 16 residues. Per germline, CDR1 MNHNS and CDR2 SASEGT. In DNA form, the CDR3 reads TGTGCCAGCAGTGAAGTAAAGTGGGACTATTCCTACGAGCAGTACTTC. Its translation: CASSEVKWDYSYEQYF.

The chain couples TRBV7-9 to TRBJ2-4; 7 nucleotides agree with TRBD2. This CDR3 comprises 13 residues. V lost 5 bases and J lost 6; bases outside the gene matches: 4. The germline V gene has CDR1 SEHNR and CDR2 FQNEAQ (reference sequence). In DNA form, the CDR3 reads TGTGCCAGCAGCGAGTGGGGGGGAAACATTCAGTACTTC. It is translated as CASSEWGGNIQYF.

This clone was observed once. The genes are TRBV9 and TRBJ2-7; 7 bases are shared with TRBD1. The CDR3 is 15 residues long. The J segment lost 5 bases and the V segment lost 0 bases, leaving 8 bases of the junction unmatched. The germline V gene has CDR1 SGDLS and CDR2 YYNGEE. The CDR3 nucleotides read TGTGCCAGCAGCGTAGGCGGTAGGGGGCTCGACGAGCAGTACTTC. Protein product: CASSVGGRGLDEQYF.

The chain employs TRBV7-9 and TRBJ2-7, with 8 nucleotides matching TRBD2. This CDR3 has 15 residues. CDR1 is SEHNR and CDR2 is FQNEAQ in the germline V gene (reference sequence). Trimming cost V 5 bases and J 7 bases; bases outside gene matches: 13. The CDR3: CASSPPTAGAREQYF. CDR3 DNA: TGTGCCAGCAGCCCTCCCACAGCGGGAGCTAGAGAGCAGTACTTC.

This sequence joins TRBV20-1 and TRBJ2-3; D is ambiguous. The CDR3 totals 11 residues. The germline V gene has CDR1 DFQATT and CDR2 SNEGSKA (reference sequence). V was pared by 0 bases and J by 6 bases, with 4 bases between. This CDR3 is CSAREVDTQYF. Written as DNA, the CDR3 is TGCAGTGCTAGAGAGGTTGATACGCAGTATTTT.

J is TRBJ1-1 and V is TRBV7-9; the D is unclear. Trimming removed 6 bases at V and 4 bases at J, with 9 bases between. CDR3 length: 12 amino acids. CDR1 and CDR2 from the germline V gene are SEHNR and FQNEAQ (reference sequence). CDR3 protein: CASSPEFTEAFF. CDR3 DNA sequence: TGTGCCAGCAGTCCTGAGTTCACTGAAGCTTTCTTT.

The chain is built from TRBV7-3 and TRBJ2-7; 9 bases align to TRBD2. The ends lost 1 base at V and 5 bases at J; junction bases unmatched: 3. This CDR3 has 14 residues. Germline CDR1 reads SGHTA; CDR2 reads FQGTGA. CDR3 DNA: TGTGCCAGCAGCTTAATAGCGGGAGTCGACGAGCAGTACTTC. Protein sequence: CASSLIAGVDEQYF.

The rearrangement joins TRBV28 to TRBJ1-2; possibly TRBD1 for D (5 bases). CDR1 MDHEN and CDR2 SYDVKM come from the germline V gene. V was clipped by 8 bases and J by 4 bases, with 17 bases between them. The CDR3 covers 14 residues. The CDR3 DNA reads as TGTGCCAGCGCCCAATCACGACAGCCCTATGGCTACACCTTC. This gives the protein CASAQSRQPYGYTF.